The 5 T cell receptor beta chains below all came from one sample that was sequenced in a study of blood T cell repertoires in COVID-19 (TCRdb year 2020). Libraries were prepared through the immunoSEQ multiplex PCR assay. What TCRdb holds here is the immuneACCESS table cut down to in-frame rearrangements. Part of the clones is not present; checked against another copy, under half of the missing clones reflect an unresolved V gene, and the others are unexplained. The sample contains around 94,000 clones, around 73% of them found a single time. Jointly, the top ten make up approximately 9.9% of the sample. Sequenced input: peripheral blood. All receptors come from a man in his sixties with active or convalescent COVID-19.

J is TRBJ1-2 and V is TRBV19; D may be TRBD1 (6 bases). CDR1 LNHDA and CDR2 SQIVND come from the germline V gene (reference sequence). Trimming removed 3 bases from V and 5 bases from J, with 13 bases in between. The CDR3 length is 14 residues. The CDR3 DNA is TGTGCCAGTAGTATTGGCGGACAGCAGTATGGCTACACCTTC. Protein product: CASSIGGQQYGYTF.

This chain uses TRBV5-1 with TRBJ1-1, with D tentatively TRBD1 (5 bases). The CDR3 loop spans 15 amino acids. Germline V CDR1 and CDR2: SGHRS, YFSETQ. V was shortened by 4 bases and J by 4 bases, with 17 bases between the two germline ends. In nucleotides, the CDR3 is TGCGCCAGCAGCCCCCGTCCGGGGGAATCCACTGAAGCTTTCTTT. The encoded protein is CASSPRPGESTEAFF.

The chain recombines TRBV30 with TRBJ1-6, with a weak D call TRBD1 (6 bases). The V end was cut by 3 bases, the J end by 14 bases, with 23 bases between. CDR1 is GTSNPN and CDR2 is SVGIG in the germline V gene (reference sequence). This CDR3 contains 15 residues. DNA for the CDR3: TGTGCCTGGAGCAGACCGGGACGGGGGGCCGGAGCCCTCCACTTT. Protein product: CAWSRPGRGAGALHF.

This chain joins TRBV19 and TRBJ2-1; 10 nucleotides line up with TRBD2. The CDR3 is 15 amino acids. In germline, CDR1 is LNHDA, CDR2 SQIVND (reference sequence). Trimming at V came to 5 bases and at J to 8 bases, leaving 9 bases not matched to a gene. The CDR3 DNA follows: TGTGCCAGTAGTTCTAGCGGGAGTTTTAGCTATGAGCAGTTCTTC. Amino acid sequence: CASSSSGSFSYEQFF.

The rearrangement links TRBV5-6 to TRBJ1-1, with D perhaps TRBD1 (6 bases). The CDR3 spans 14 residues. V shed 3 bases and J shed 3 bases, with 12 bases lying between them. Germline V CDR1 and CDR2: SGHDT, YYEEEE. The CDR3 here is CASSWGTRDTEAFF. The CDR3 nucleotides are TGTGCCAGCAGCTGGGGGACACGGGACACTGAAGCTTTCTTT.